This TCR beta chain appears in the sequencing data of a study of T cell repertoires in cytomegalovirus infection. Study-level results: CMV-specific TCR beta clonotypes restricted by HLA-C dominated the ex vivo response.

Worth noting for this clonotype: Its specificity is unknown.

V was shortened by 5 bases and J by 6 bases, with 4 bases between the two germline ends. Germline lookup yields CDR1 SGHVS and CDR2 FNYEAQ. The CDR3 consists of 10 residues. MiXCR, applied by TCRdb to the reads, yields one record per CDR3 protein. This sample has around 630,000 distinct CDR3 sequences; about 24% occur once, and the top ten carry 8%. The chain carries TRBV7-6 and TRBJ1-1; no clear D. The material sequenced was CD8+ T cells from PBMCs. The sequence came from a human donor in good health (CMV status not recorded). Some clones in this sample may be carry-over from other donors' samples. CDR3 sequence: CASSIAEAFF. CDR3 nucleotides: TGTGCCAGCAGCATTGCTGAAGCTTTCTTT.